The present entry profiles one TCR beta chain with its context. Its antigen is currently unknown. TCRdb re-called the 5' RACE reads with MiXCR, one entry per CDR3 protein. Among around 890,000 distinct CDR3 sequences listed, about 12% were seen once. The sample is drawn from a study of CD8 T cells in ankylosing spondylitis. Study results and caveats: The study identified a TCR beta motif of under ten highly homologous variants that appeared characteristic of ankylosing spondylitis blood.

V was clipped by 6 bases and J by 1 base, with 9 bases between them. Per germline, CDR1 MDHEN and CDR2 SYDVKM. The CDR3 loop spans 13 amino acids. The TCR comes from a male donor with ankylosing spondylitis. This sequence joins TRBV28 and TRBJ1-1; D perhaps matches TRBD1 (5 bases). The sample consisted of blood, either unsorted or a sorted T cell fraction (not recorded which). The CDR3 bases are TGTGCCAGCAGGGGGGTTTGGAACACTGAAGCTTTCTTT. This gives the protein CASRGVWNTEAFF.